The clone carrying this T cell receptor (beta chain) was recorded only once. The entry originates in a study of blood T cell repertoires in COVID-19. The overall study: Some COVID-19 samples were acute and others convalescent; all came from the United States, Italy and Spain. PBMCs, B-cell-depleted T cells, or T cells provided the cDNA or gDNA that made up the material.

Authors' processing steps: Researchers report that nucleated cell counts were estimated from reference gene primer amplification. Using immunoSEQ multiplex PCR, the repertoire was profiled, and TCRdb retains in-frame clones only, with some absent. V, J and clone size are taken as reported in that table, and D and trimming were inferred from the DNA itself. Of about 280,000 clones listed, around 92% are singletons. Patients in Seattle were enrolled during active infection, then followed longitudinally. The CDR3 runs to 15 residues. CDR1 and CDR2 (germline): MNHEY, SMNVEV (reference sequence). The V end lost 5 bases, the J end lost 11 bases, and 21 bases lay between the germline ends.

This rearrangement joins TRBV27 to TRBJ1-4, with a possible D match to TRBD1 (6 bases). The source is a woman aged 30 to 39 with COVID-19, enrolled during active disease. Sequencing was performed on peripheral blood. DNA of the CDR3: TGTGCCAGCAGTGCCATGGGGGGGCGTACCCTTAAACTGTTTTTT. Translating it yields CASSAMGGRTLKLFF.